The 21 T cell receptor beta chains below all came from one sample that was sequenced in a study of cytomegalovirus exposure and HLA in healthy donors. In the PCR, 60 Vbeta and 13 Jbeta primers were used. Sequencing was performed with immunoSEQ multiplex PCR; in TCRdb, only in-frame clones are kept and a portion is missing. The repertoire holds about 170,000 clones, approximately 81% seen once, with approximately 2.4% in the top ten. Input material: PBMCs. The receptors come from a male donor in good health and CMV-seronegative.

CDR3 loop: CASSLDRVEIYGYTF. The DNA for the CDR3 is TGCGCCAGCAGCTTAGACAGGGTGGAGATCTATGGCTACACCTTC. This chain connects TRBV5-1 to TRBJ1-2, with 7 bases aligning to TRBD1. V dropped 2 bases and J dropped 4; count of bases not matched to a gene: 8. CDR1 is SGHRS, CDR2 YFSETQ, per germline. CDR3 length: 15 residues.

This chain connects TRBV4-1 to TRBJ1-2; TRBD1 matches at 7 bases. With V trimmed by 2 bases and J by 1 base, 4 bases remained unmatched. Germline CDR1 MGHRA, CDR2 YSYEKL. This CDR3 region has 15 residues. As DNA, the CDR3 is TGCGCCAGCAGCCAATGGGGACAGAATAACTATGGCTACACCTTC. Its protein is CASSQWGQNNYGYTF.

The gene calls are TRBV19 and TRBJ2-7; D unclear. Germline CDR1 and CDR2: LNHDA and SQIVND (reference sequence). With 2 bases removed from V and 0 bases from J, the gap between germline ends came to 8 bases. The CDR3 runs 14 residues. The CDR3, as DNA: TGTGCCAGTAGTATAAGGAGTTTCTCCTACGAGCAGTACTTC. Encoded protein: CASSIRSFSYEQYF.

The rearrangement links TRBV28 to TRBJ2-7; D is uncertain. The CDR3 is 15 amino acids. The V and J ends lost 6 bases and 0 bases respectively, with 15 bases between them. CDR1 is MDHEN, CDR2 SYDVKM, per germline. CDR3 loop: CASSAIIRSSYEQYF. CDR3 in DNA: TGTGCCAGCAGCGCTATCATAAGAAGCTCCTACGAGCAGTACTTC.

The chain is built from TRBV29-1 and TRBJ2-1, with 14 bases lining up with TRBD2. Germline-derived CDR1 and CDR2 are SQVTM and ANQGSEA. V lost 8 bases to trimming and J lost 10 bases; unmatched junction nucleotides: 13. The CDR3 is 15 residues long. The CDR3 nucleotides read TGCAGCCATGGGACGGGGACTAGCGGGAGTAGGGAGCAGTTCTTC. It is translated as CSHGTGTSGSREQFF.

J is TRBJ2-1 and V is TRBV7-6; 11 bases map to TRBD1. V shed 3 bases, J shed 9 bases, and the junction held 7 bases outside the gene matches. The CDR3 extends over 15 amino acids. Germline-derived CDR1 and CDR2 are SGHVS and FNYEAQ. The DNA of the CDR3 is TGTGCCAGCAGCTTTGGACAGGGGGCTGAAGGTGAGCAGTTCTTC. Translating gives CASSFGQGAEGEQFF.

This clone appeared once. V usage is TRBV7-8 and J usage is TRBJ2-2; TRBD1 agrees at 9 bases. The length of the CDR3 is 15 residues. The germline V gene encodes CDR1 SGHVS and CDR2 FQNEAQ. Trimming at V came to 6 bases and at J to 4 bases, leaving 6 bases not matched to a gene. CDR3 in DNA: TGTGCCAGCAGACCTACGACAGGGGGCACCGGGGAGCTGTTTTTT. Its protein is CASRPTTGGTGELFF.

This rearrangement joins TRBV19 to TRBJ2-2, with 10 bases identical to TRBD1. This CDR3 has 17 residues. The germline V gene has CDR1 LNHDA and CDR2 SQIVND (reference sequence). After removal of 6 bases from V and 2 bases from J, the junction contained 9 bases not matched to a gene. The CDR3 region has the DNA TGTGCCAGTAGACATGGCCGGGACAGGGGTAACACCGGGGAGCTGTTTTTT. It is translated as CASRHGRDRGNTGELFF.

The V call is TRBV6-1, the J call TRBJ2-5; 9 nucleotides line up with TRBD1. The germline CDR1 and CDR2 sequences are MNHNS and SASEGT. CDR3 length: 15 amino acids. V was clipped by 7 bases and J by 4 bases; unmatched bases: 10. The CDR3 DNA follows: TGTGCCAGCATCCTGACCACAGGGGGCCGAGAGACCCAGTACTTC. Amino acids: CASILTTGGRETQYF.

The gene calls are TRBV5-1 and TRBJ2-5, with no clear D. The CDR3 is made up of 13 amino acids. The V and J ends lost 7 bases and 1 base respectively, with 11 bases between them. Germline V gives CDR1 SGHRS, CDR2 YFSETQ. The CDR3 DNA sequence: TGCGCCAGCGCCCTGACTGGCCAAGAGACCCAGTACTTC. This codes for CASALTGQETQYF.

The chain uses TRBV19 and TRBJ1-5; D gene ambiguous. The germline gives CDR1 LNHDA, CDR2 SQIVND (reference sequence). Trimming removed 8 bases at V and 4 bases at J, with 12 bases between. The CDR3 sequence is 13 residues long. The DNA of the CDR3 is TGTGCCAGTTCGGCGGCGTGGAATCAGCCCCAGCATTTT. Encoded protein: CASSAAWNQPQHF.

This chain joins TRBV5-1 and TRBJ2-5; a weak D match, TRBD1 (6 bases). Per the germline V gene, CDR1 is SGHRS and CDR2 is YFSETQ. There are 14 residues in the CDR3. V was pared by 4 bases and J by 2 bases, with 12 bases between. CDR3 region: CASSLGTSQETQYF. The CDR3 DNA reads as TGCGCCAGCAGCCTCGGGACATCTCAAGAGACCCAGTACTTC.

CDR3 in DNA: TGTGCCAGCAGCTCCGGGTCCTTTAACGAGCAGTACTTC. Translation gives CASSSGSFNEQYF. The chain has TRBV7-9 and TRBJ2-7; no clear D gene. Trimming left V 4 bases short and J 5 bases short, with 12 bases between. Per germline, CDR1 SEHNR and CDR2 FQNEAQ (reference sequence). This CDR3 contains 13 residues.

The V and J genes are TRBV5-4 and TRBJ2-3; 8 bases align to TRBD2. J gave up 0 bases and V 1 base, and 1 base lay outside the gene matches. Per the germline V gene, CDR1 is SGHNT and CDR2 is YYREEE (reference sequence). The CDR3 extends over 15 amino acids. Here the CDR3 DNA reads TGTGCCAGCAGCTTGAGCGGGGGTAGCACAGATACGCAGTATTTT. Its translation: CASSLSGGSTDTQYF.

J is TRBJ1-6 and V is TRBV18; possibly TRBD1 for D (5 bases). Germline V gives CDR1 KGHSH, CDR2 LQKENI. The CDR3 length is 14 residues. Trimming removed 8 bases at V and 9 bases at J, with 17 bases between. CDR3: CASARGDGISPLHF. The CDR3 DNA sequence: TGTGCCAGCGCGCGGGGGGATGGGATTTCACCCCTCCACTTT.

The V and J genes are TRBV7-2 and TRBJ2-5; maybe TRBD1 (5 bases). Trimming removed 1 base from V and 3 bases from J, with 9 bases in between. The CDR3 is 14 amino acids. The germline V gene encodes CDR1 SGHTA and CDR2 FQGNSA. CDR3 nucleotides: TGTGCCAGCAGCTTAGTTTCAGGGAAAGAGACCCAGTACTTC. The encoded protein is CASSLVSGKETQYF.

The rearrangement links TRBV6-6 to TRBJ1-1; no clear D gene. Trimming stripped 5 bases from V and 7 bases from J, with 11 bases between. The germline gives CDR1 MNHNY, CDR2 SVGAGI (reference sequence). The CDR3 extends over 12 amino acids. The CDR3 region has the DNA TGTGCCAGCAGTGGCTGGGGAGTTGAAGCTTTCTTT. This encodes CASSGWGVEAFF.

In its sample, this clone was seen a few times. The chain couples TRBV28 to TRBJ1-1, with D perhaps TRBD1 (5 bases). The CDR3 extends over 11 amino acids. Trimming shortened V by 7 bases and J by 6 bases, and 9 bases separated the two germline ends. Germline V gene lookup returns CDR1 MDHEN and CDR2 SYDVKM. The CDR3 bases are TGTGCCAGCACAGGGTTCCCTGAAGCTTTCTTT. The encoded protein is CASTGFPEAFF.

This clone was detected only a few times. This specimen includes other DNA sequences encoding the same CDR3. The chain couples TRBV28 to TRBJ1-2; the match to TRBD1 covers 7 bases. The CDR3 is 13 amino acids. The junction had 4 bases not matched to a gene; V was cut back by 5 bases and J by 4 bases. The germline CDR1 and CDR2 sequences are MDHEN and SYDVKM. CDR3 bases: TGTGCCAGCAGTCCGGGACAGACCTATGGCTACACCTTC. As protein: CASSPGQTYGYTF.

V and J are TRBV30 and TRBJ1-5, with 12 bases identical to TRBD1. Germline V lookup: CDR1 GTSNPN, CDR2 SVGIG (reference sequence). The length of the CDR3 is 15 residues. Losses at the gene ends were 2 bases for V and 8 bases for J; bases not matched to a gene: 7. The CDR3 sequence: CAWSLGTGGIEPQHF. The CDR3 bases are TGTGCCTGGAGTTTAGGGACAGGGGGCATAGAGCCCCAGCATTTT.

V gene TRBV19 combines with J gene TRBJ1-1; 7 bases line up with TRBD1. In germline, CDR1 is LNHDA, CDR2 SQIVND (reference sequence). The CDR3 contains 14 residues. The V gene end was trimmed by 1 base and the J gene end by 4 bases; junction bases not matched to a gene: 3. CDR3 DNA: TGTGCCAGTAGTATAGGACAGGGACGCACTGAAGCTTTCTTT. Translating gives CASSIGQGRTEAFF.